This T cell receptor (beta chain) derives from a study of T cell repertoires in cytomegalovirus infection. Across the whole study: Used in the study were CMV epitopes, some recently identified and HLA-C-restricted, others well-studied and HLA-B-restricted. Based on public TCR beta signatures, there were indications of CMV infection and of a matching HLA type.

Study-level findings and limits: The ex vivo response was dominated by HLA-C-restricted CMV-specific TCR beta clonotypes. The cumulative frequency of public TCR beta families distinguished individuals who carried CMV together with the relevant HLA.

Points on this clonotype: Its antigen is unknown.

Each CDR3 protein gets one entry after TCRdb re-called the reads with MiXCR. The repertoire holds 830,000 or so distinct CDR3 sequences, with approximately 32% as singletons. Germline lookup yields CDR1 MNHEY and CDR2 SMNVEV (reference sequence). Between the trimmed V and J ends, which lost 0 bases and 4 bases, there was a span of 10 bases. CDR3 length: 16 residues. The chain is built from TRBV27 and TRBJ1-6, with D maybe TRBD1 (5 bases). The receptor's source is a human donor in good health (CMV status not recorded). Some clones in this sample may be carry-over from other donors' samples. This sample comprised cultured CD8+ T cells from PBMCs, obtained from culture after CMV antigen stimulation. DNA for the CDR3: TGTGCCAGCAGTTTATCGCCACAGGTTTATAATTCACCCCTCCACTTT. Translated, it gives CASSLSPQVYNSPLHF.